These 12 T cell receptor beta chains came from one sample sequenced in a study of shared clonotypes between healthy human individuals. Libraries were prepared by immunoSEQ multiplex PCR; TCRdb keeps only in-frame clonotypes and omits some of them. The sample has about a million clones, roughly 80% seen once. Sequencing was performed on memory CD4+ T cells sorted from blood. Stated subset: CD45RA-negative fraction. All receptors come from a man aged 18 to 29 in good health.

This clone was recorded a few times. Other DNA sequences from this sample encode an identical CDR3 as well. The chain employs TRBV30 and TRBJ1-4; perhaps TRBD1 as D (6 bases). This CDR3 region has 14 residues. CDR1 GTSNPN and CDR2 SVGIG come from the germline V gene (reference sequence). Trimming took off 0 bases at V and 8 bases at J, with 13 bases between the two ends. CDR3 nucleotide sequence: TGTGCCTGGAGTGTAGGGCAGGGGAAGGAAAAACTGTTTTTT. This translates into CAWSVGQGKEKLFF. Full variable domain (rest looked up from reference TRBV30 and TRBJ1-4): SQTIHQWPATLVQPVGSPLSLECTVEGTSNPNLYWYRQAAGRGLQLLFYSVGIGQISSEVPQNLSASRPQDRQFILSSKKLLLSDSGFYLCAWSVGQGKEKLFFGSGTQLSVL.

This chain joins TRBV21-1 and TRBJ1-1. TRBV21-1 is a pseudogene. The CDR3 runs to 16 residues. This CDR3 reads CASSLTEEGWYTEAFF. CDR3 sequence (DNA): TGTGCCAGCAGCCTAACGGAGGAGGGGTGGTACACTGAAGCTTTCTTT.

This chain links TRBV19 with TRBJ2-1, with D uncertain. CDR1 and CDR2 from the germline V gene are LNHDA and SQIVND (reference sequence). CDR3 length equals 14 residues. Between the trimmed V and J ends, which lost 5 bases and 3 bases, there was a span of 11 bases. CDR3 region: CASSPRRNYNEQFF. The CDR3, as DNA: TGTGCCAGTAGTCCCAGGCGGAACTACAATGAGCAGTTCTTC.

The chain employs TRBV9 and TRBJ2-2; D not certain. The V and J ends lost 6 bases and 0 bases respectively, with 9 bases between them. CDR1 is SGDLS and CDR2 is YYNGEE in the germline V gene. CDR3 size: 14 residues. CDR3 nucleotides: TGTGCCAGCACAGCAAGGCCGAACACCGGGGAGCTGTTTTTT. Its translation: CASTARPNTGELFF.

This clone was seen more than once but under ten times. J is TRBJ1-6 and V is TRBV28; TRBD1 is a possible D gene (5 bases). V lost 4 bases and J 9 bases, leaving 13 bases between the germline ends. The CDR3 is 14 residues long. From germline, CDR1 is MDHEN and CDR2 SYDVKM. As DNA, the CDR3 is TGTGCCAGCAGTTCCAGGGAGATGAGTTCACCCCTCCACTTT. It encodes CASSSREMSSPLHF.

This chain joins TRBV5-1 and TRBJ2-4, with D tentatively TRBD1 or TRBD2 (5 bases each). Germline V gene data show CDR1 as SGHRS and CDR2 as YFSETQ. CDR3 size: 16 residues. V lost 3 bases, J lost 1 base, and 14 bases lay in between. The CDR3 DNA is TGCGCCAGCAGCTCAGAGGGGTATGCGGCCAAAAACATTCAGTACTTC. Translating it yields CASSSEGYAAKNIQYF.

This chain joins TRBV5-4 and TRBJ2-1; D might be TRBD1 or TRBD2, each matching 5 bases. V shed 6 bases and J shed 8 bases, with 18 bases lying between them. Germline V gene lookup returns CDR1 SGHNT and CDR2 YYREEE (reference sequence). CDR3 length: 14 residues. The CDR3 DNA is TGTGCCAGCACCTCCCTAGGCAGAGGGGATGAGCAGTTCTTC. Residues: CASTSLGRGDEQFF.

The chain joins TRBV19 to TRBJ2-5; D unresolved. CDR1 is LNHDA and CDR2 is SQIVND in the germline V gene (reference sequence). The ends were cut back, 4 bases at V and 1 base at J, with 16 bases in the middle. The CDR3 is 16 residues long. CDR3 sequence reads: CASSNSAVGVQETQYF. The CDR3 DNA reads as TGTGCCAGTAGTAACTCCGCGGTGGGTGTCCAAGAGACCCAGTACTTC.

The chain carries TRBV4-1 and TRBJ2-5, with 12 bases fitting TRBD1. The CDR3 covers 19 residues. Germline V gene lookup returns CDR1 MGHRA and CDR2 YSYEKL. Losses at the gene ends were 0 bases for V and 5 bases for J; bases not matched to a gene: 13. CDR3 bases: TGCGCCAGCAGCCAAGACCTCTCGTTTGGGACAGGGGGCCGTGAGACCCAGTACTTC. Translating it yields CASSQDLSFGTGGRETQYF.

This clone was seen only once. The V call is TRBV4-2, the J call TRBJ1-3, with TRBD1 as a possible D gene (5 bases). CDR3 length: 15 residues. CDR1 is LGHNA, CDR2 YNFKEQ, per germline. Trimming left V 2 bases short and J 5 bases short, with 13 bases between. The CDR3 protein is CASSQTGTERNTIYF. CDR3 coding DNA: TGTGCCAGCAGCCAAACCGGGACGGAAAGAAACACCATATATTTT.

The V call is TRBV10-3, the J call TRBJ2-3, with a weak D call TRBD1 (6 bases). This CDR3 has 14 amino acids. CDR1 ENHRY and CDR2 SYGVKD come from the germline V gene. Between the trimmed V and J ends, which lost 6 bases and 5 bases, there was a span of 15 bases. The CDR3 DNA sequence: TGTGCCATCAGCCTGACAGGTGCGGGAGATACGCAGTATTTT. It encodes CAISLTGAGDTQYF.

This clone occurred many times. V and J are TRBV4-3 and TRBJ2-7; D is possibly TRBD1 or TRBD2 (5 bases each). Trimming removed 0 bases at V and 2 bases at J, with 17 bases between. The CDR3 covers 17 residues. Germline loops: CDR1 LGHNA, CDR2 YSLEER. CDR3 DNA sequence: TGCGCCAGCAGCCAAGATCGGGGCGGTGGGGTCGCCTACGAGCAGTACTTC. This gives the protein CASSQDRGGGVAYEQYF.